These 28 T cell receptor beta chains were sequenced from one sample in a study of shared clonotypes between healthy human individuals. Libraries were prepared by immunoSEQ multiplex PCR; TCRdb keeps only in-frame clonotypes and omits some of them. The sample records 2.3 million or so clones, over 85% being singletons. Input material: naive CD4+ T cells from PBMCs. Indicated subset: CD45RA+ positively selected. The source is a man between 18 and 29 years old in good health. Some clones in this sample may be carry-over from other donors' samples.

The rearrangement links TRBV6-1 to TRBJ1-3, with 8 bases fitting TRBD1. Per the germline V gene, CDR1 is MNHNS and CDR2 is SASEGT. V lost 5 bases to trimming and J lost 6 bases; unmatched junction nucleotides: 6. CDR3 size: 14 residues. CDR3 coding DNA: TGTGCCAGCAGTTGGACAGGGTACGAAAACACCATATATTTT. It specifies CASSWTGYENTIYF.

The V gene is TRBV28, the J gene TRBJ2-1, with 7 bases fitting TRBD1. Germline V lookup: CDR1 MDHEN, CDR2 SYDVKM. CDR3 length equals 19 residues. J lost 0 bases, V lost 3 bases, and 14 bases had no gene match. The CDR3 DNA sequence: TGTGCCAGCAGTTTCCCGACAGGGTCAAGTCTGCTCTCCTACAATGAGCAGTTCTTC. It yields the protein CASSFPTGSSLLSYNEQFF.

V gene TRBV11-2 combines with J gene TRBJ1-3, with 7 bases fitting TRBD1. This CDR3 region has 14 residues. With V trimmed by 5 bases and J by 4 bases, 5 bases remained unmatched. Germline-derived CDR1 and CDR2 are SGHAT and FQNNGV. DNA for the CDR3: TGTGCCAGCAGCCGGGACAGCCCGGGAAACACCATATATTTT. Translated: CASSRDSPGNTIYF.

To note about this clone: The same CDR3 is also encoded by other DNA sequences in this sample. The rearrangement joins TRBV7-9 to TRBJ1-3; TRBD1 matches at 8 bases. J was trimmed by 4 bases and V by 6 bases; bases with no gene match: 5. The CDR3 is 14 amino acids. CDR1 and CDR2 (germline): SEHNR, FQNEAQ (reference sequence). The CDR3, as DNA: TGTGCCAGCAGTTCGGACAGGGCCGGAAACACCATATATTTT. Its protein is CASSSDRAGNTIYF.

J is TRBJ2-7 and V is TRBV28; D is uncertain. V was pared by 1 base and J by 5 bases, with 9 bases between. Germline assignment: CDR1 MDHEN and CDR2 SYDVKM. This CDR3 contains 13 residues. The DNA for the CDR3 is TGTGCCAGCAGTTTATCGCCCGCACACGAGCAGTACTTC. The encoded protein is CASSLSPAHEQYF.

Note on this clone: This specimen includes other DNA sequences encoding the same CDR3. This chain uses TRBV5-1 with TRBJ1-2; TRBD1 agrees at 9 bases. Germline CDR1 SGHRS, CDR2 YFSETQ. The CDR3 spans 15 residues. V shed 0 bases and J 2 bases; nucleotides not matched to a gene: 2. This chain's CDR3 is CASSLGTGANYGYTF. The CDR3 DNA follows: TGCGCCAGCAGCTTGGGGACAGGGGCCAACTATGGCTACACCTTC.

This clone was observed a single time. This sequence joins TRBV19 and TRBJ1-5; D not resolved. CDR1 is LNHDA and CDR2 is SQIVND in the germline V gene (reference sequence). Trimming left V 1 base short and J 6 bases short, with 16 bases between. The CDR3 is made up of 16 amino acids. CDR3 protein: CASSIVWTPGGQPQHF. The DNA of the CDR3 is TGTGCCAGTAGTATAGTTTGGACCCCGGGTGGTCAGCCCCAGCATTTT. Based on the CDR3 plus reference TRBV19 and TRBJ1-5, the full variable domain is DGGITQSPKYLFRKEGQNVTLSCEQNLNHDAMYWYRQDPGQGLRLIYYSQIVNDFQKGDIAEGYSVSREKKESFPLTVTSAQKNPTAFYLCASSIVWTPGGQPQHFGDGTRLSIL.

For this clone: Distinct nucleotide sequences in the sample also encode this CDR3. The chain joins TRBV28 to TRBJ2-7, with a tentative D call TRBD1 (6 bases). Trimming removed 7 bases from V and 4 bases from J, with 14 bases in between. The CDR3 is made up of 13 amino acids. Germline lookup yields CDR1 MDHEN and CDR2 SYDVKM. CDR3 region: CASTPGQSYEQYF. The CDR3 DNA reads as TGTGCCAGCACCCCCGGACAGAGTTACGAGCAGTACTTC.

This clone is a singleton in its sample. At one of its ends the junction is not consistent with the germline gene, which may arise from a read error. The chain has TRBV7-8 and TRBJ2-1; 8 bases fit TRBD2. This CDR3 comprises 14 residues. CDR1 is SGHVS, CDR2 FQNEAQ, per germline. CDR3 in DNA: TGTGCCAGCAGCGTAGCGGGGAGGGCCCTTGAGCAGTTCTTC. It encodes CASSVAGRALEQFF.

A few counts support this clone. The rearrangement joins TRBV29-1 to TRBJ1-4; tentative D call: TRBD1 (6 bases). Trimming removed 7 bases from V and 8 bases from J, with 17 bases in between. Germline CDR1 SQVTM, CDR2 ANQGSEA. This CDR3 is built from 13 residues. DNA of the CDR3: TGCAGCGCTGGAGGACAGCAATCCGAAAAACTGTTTTTT. Translating it yields CSAGGQQSEKLFF.

J is TRBJ2-3 and V is TRBV7-8; 7 bases map to TRBD1. The length of the CDR3 is 14 residues. CDR1 is SGHVS and CDR2 is FQNEAQ in the germline V gene. Germline trimming cut 6 bases from V and 4 bases from J; bases unmatched to any gene: 7. The CDR3 is CASRQGRGADTQYF. For the CDR3, the DNA is TGTGCCAGCAGACAGGGGAGAGGGGCAGATACGCAGTATTTT.

The J gene is TRBJ1-5, the V gene TRBV11-2; perhaps TRBD1 as D (5 bases). CDR3 length: 15 residues. Germline V CDR1 and CDR2: SGHAT, FQNNGV. V dropped 5 bases and J dropped 6 bases, with 17 bases sitting between them. In nucleotides, the CDR3 is TGTGCCAGCAGCAGTTTGCCAGGGTCCAGTCAGCCCCAGCATTTT. It encodes CASSSLPGSSQPQHF.

The V and J genes are TRBV18 and TRBJ1-5, with D unclear. Germline V gene data show CDR1 as KGHSH and CDR2 as LQKENI. Trimming removed 0 bases at V and 9 bases at J, with 12 bases between. This CDR3 comprises 14 residues. CDR3 coding DNA: TGTGCCAGCTCACCACCGGACGGAGTTCGGCCCCAGCATTTT. Translated: CASSPPDGVRPQHF.

The chain links TRBV2 to TRBJ2-2, with TRBD2 as a possible D gene (5 bases). The CDR3 runs 15 residues. V was trimmed by 6 bases and J by 1 base, leaving 12 bases between them. From germline, CDR1 is SNHLY and CDR2 FYNNEI. The DNA for the CDR3 is TGTGCCAGCAGCCGAGAAGGAGGGAACACCGGGGAGCTGTTTTTT. Amino acid sequence: CASSREGGNTGELFF.

The chain is built from TRBV5-5 and TRBJ2-7; tentatively, D is TRBD1 or TRBD2 (5 bases each). This CDR3 is 17 amino acids long. Trimming stripped 0 bases from V and 0 bases from J, with 16 bases between. Germline loops: CDR1 SGHKS, CDR2 YYEKEE (reference sequence). The CDR3 region has the DNA TGTGCCAGCAGCTTGGCTAGTTCTCCGAGGGGCTCCTACGAGCAGTACTTC. Its translation: CASSLASSPRGSYEQYF.

This clone was observed once. The V and J genes are TRBV27 and TRBJ1-1; D is unresolved. Germline-derived CDR1 and CDR2 are MNHEY and SMNVEV (reference sequence). V lost 3 bases to trimming and J lost 8 bases, with 19 bases between them. The CDR3 loop spans 15 amino acids. The CDR3 reads CASSFDGLNSPEAFF. CDR3 bases: TGTGCCAGCAGTTTCGATGGACTGAATTCCCCCGAAGCTTTCTTT.

The chain carries TRBV19 and TRBJ2-3; the match to TRBD2 covers 11 bases. CDR1 and CDR2 (germline): LNHDA, SQIVND (reference sequence). V was pared by 5 bases and J by 1 base, with 5 bases of the junction left unmatched. The CDR3 is made up of 16 amino acids. The CDR3 region has the DNA TGTGCCAGTAGTCCGGGACTAGCGGACCGCACAGATACGCAGTATTTT. Translation: CASSPGLADRTDTQYF. Complete variable domain (other parts from reference TRBV19 and TRBJ2-3): DGGITQSPKYLFRKEGQNVTLSCEQNLNHDAMYWYRQDPGQGLRLIYYSQIVNDFQKGDIAEGYSVSREKKESFPLTVTSAQKNPTAFYLCASSPGLADRTDTQYFGPGTRLTVL.

The CDR3 region is CASSPTGSADTQYF. The CDR3 coding sequence is TGTGCCAGCAGCCCCACAGGGTCCGCAGATACGCAGTATTTT. The chain joins TRBV7-3 to TRBJ2-3, with TRBD1 as a possible D gene (6 bases). Germline V gene lookup returns CDR1 SGHTA and CDR2 FQGTGA. The CDR3 runs to 14 residues. The germline V and J ends were trimmed by 5 bases and 4 bases, with 13 bases remaining between them.

This clone has only one observation. The chain employs TRBV5-1 and TRBJ1-1; TRBD1 matches 8 bases. Germline values: CDR1 SGHRS, CDR2 YFSETQ. The CDR3 runs to 13 residues. The V and J ends lost 0 bases and 7 bases, in that order; junction bases with no gene match: 2. The CDR3: CASSLDRGVEAFF. The CDR3 nucleotides are TGCGCCAGCAGCTTGGACAGGGGGGTTGAAGCTTTCTTT.

The gene calls are TRBV9 and TRBJ1-3, with 8 nucleotides matching TRBD1. Germline V gene data show CDR1 as SGDLS and CDR2 as YYNGEE. With 4 bases clipped from V and 1 base from J, the junction kept 13 bases outside the gene matches. The CDR3 loop spans 18 amino acids. The CDR3 nucleotides are TGTGCCAGCAGCCCCAGGACAGGGAGGGGGATGTCTGGAAACACCATATATTTT. It yields the protein CASSPRTGRGMSGNTIYF.

This chain uses TRBV5-1 with TRBJ2-5; D possibly corresponds to TRBD2 (5 bases). CDR3 length equals 17 residues. V was pared by 2 bases and J by 2 bases, with 19 bases between. Per the germline V gene, CDR1 is SGHRS and CDR2 is YFSETQ. CDR3 bases: TGCGCCAGCAGCTTCGGTGGAAGCCCGGGAACACAAGAGACCCAGTACTTC. Protein product: CASSFGGSPGTQETQYF.

This clone was observed a single time. Distinct nucleotide sequences in the sample also encode this CDR3. This rearrangement joins TRBV28 to TRBJ2-7, with D perhaps given as TRBD1 or TRBD2 (5 bases each). CDR1 is MDHEN, CDR2 SYDVKM, per germline. This CDR3 comprises 15 residues. V was pared by 3 bases and J by 0 bases, with 12 bases between. CDR3 DNA: TGTGCCAGCAGTTTCCGTGGGGGTCCCTCCTACGAGCAGTACTTC. Amino acids: CASSFRGGPSYEQYF.

The count of this clone is one. CDR3 DNA sequence: TGCGCCAGCAGAACCTATCGGGGCACAGATACGCAGTATTTT. Translation gives CASRTYRGTDTQYF. The chain combines TRBV5-1 with TRBJ2-3; D is uncertain. There are 14 residues in the CDR3. Germline V lookup: CDR1 SGHRS, CDR2 YFSETQ. V gave up 5 bases and J gave up 1 base, with 11 bases separating them.

This chain joins TRBV27 and TRBJ1-1; D not resolved. The CDR3 covers 14 residues. Trimming pared 2 bases from V and 2 bases from J, leaving 9 bases between. Looked up from germline, CDR1 is MNHEY and CDR2 is SMNVEV (reference sequence). As DNA, the CDR3 is TGTGCCAGCAGTTTACGCCCACATAACACTGAAGCTTTCTTT. Translation gives CASSLRPHNTEAFF.

J is TRBJ2-5 and V is TRBV7-7; D is possibly TRBD2 (6 bases). Trimming cost V 7 bases and J 5 bases, with 14 bases left between them. Germline CDR1 reads SSHAT; CDR2 reads FNYEAQ (reference sequence). The CDR3 runs to 13 residues. The CDR3 bases are TGTGCCAGCACGCAGGGACTCGGGGAGACCCAGTACTTC. It translates to CASTQGLGETQYF.

CDR3 DNA: TGTGCCAGCAGTCGTCGTCAGGTGGGAAACACCATATATTTT. It encodes CASSRRQVGNTIYF. The chain combines TRBV2 with TRBJ1-3, with D unresolved. Per the germline V gene, CDR1 is SNHLY and CDR2 is FYNNEI. The CDR3 runs to 14 residues. Between the trimmed V and J ends, which lost 5 bases and 4 bases, there was a span of 12 bases.

The rearrangement links TRBV7-3 to TRBJ2-3; 13 nucleotides line up with TRBD2. Germline assignment: CDR1 SGHTA and CDR2 FQGTGA. This CDR3 spans 16 amino acids. V shed 2 bases, J shed 4 bases, and the junction held 3 bases outside the gene matches. The CDR3 DNA sequence: TGTGCCAGCAGCTTAGGACTAGCGGGAGCGGCAGATACGCAGTATTTT. Residues: CASSLGLAGAADTQYF.

The J gene is TRBJ1-5, the V gene TRBV28; D may be TRBD1 (5 bases). The CDR3 has 14 residues. Germline CDR1 and CDR2: MDHEN and SYDVKM. The germline V and J ends were trimmed by 5 bases and 4 bases, with 12 bases remaining between them. The chain's CDR3 is CASSTMGPNQPQHF. CDR3 coding DNA: TGTGCCAGCAGTACTATGGGACCGAATCAGCCCCAGCATTTT.